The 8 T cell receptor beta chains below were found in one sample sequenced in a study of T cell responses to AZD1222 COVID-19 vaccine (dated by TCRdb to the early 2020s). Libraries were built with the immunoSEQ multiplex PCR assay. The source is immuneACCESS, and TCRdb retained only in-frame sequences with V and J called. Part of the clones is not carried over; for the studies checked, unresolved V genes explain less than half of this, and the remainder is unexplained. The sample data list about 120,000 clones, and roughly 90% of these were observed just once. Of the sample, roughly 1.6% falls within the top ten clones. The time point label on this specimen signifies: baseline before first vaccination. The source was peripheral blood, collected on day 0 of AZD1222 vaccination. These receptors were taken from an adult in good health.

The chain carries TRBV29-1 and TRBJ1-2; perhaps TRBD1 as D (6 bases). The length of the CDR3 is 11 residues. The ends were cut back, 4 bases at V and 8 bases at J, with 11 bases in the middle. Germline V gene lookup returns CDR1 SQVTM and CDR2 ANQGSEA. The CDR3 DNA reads TGCAGCGTTGCTACAGGGAACGGCTACACCTTC. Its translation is CSVATGNGYTF.

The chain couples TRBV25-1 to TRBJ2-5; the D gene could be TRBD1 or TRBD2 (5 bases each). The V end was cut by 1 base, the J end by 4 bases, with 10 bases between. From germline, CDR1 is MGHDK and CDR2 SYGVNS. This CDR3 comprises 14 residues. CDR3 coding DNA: TGTGCCAGCAGTGAATTGGCAGGGACAGAGACCCAGTACTTC. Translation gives CASSELAGTETQYF.

CDR3 region: CASSPSRDTVTNYGYTF. CDR3 nucleotide sequence: TGTGCCAGCTCACCGAGCCGGGACACGGTCACTAACTATGGCTACACCTTC. V and J are TRBV18 and TRBJ1-2; the D gene is possibly TRBD1 (6 bases). V was shortened by 3 bases and J by 0 bases, with 17 bases between the two germline ends. The CDR3 is 17 amino acids. The germline V gene encodes CDR1 KGHSH and CDR2 LQKENI.

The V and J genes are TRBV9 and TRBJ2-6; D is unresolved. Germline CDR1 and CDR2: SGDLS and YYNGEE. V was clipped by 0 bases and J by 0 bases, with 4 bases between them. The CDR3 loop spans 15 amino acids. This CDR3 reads CASSVGVSGANVLTF. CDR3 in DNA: TGTGCCAGCAGCGTAGGGGTCTCTGGGGCCAACGTCCTGACTTTC. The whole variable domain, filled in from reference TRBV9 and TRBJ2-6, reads DSGVTQTPKHLITATGQRVTLRCSPRSGDLSVYWYQQSLDQGLQFLIQYYNGEERAKGNILERFSAQQFPDLHSELNLSSLELGDSALYFCASSVGVSGANVLTFGAGSRLTVL.

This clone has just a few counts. Here the CDR3 DNA reads TGCGCCAGCAGCCCATGGTGGGGGACTAGCGGGATCAATGAGCAGTTCTTC. Amino acids: CASSPWWGTSGINEQFF. The rearrangement links TRBV4-3 to TRBJ2-1, with TRBD2 identical over 13 bases. With V trimmed by 4 bases and J by 6 bases, 9 bases remained unmatched. The CDR3 loop spans 17 amino acids. From germline, CDR1 is LGHNA and CDR2 YSLEER.

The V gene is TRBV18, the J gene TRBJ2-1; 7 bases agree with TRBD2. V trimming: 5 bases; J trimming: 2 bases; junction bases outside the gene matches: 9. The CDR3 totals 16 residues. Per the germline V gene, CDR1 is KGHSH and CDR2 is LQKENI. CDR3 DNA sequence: TGTGCCAGCTCAGACCCAAGCGGGACTACCTACAATGAGCAGTTCTTC. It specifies CASSDPSGTTYNEQFF.

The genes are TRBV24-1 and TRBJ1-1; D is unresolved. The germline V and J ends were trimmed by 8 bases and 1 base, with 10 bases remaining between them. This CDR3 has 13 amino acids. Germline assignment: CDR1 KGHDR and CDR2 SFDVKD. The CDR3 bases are TGTGCCACCACCCGGGGTGAGAACACTGAAGCTTTCTTT. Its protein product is CATTRGENTEAFF.

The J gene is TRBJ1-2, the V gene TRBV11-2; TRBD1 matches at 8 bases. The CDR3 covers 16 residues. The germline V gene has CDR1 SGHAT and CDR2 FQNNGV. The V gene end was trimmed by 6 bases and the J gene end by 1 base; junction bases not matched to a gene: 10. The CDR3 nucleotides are TGTGCCAGCAGGCCTTGGGGACAGGTTGTTAACTATGGCTACACCTTC. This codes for CASRPWGQVVNYGYTF.